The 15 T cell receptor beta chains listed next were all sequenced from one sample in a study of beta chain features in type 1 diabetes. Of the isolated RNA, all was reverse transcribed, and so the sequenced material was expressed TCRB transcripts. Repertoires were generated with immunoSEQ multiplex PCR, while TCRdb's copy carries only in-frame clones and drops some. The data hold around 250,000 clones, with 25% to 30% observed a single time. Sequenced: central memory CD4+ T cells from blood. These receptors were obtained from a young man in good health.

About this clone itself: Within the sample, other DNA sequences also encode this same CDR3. As DNA, the CDR3 is TGTGCCAGCAGTAAAGGGACGGCGAACACTGAAGCTTTCTTT. Translated: CASSKGTANTEAFF. The rearrangement joins TRBV6-5 to TRBJ1-1; D might be TRBD1 (5 bases). Trimming stripped 5 bases from V and 1 base from J, with 11 bases between. The V gene's germline CDR1 is MNHEY and CDR2 SVGAGI. This CDR3 comprises 14 residues.

The CDR3 sequence: CASSQRLAGEDEQYF. For the CDR3, the DNA is TGCGCCAGCAGCCAGAGACTAGCGGGAGAGGACGAGCAGTACTTC. This chain uses TRBV4-3 with TRBJ2-7; the match to TRBD2 covers 12 bases. J lost 5 bases, V lost 3 bases, and 5 bases had no gene match. This CDR3 region has 15 residues. The V gene's germline CDR1 is LGHNA and CDR2 YSLEER.

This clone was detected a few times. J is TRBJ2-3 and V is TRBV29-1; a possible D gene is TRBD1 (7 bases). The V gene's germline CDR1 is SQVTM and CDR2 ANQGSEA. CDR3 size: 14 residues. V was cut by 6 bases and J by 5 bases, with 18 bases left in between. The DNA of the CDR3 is TGCAGCGTCCCCGCGGGGCAGGGGGGAGATACGCAGTATTTT. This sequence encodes CSVPAGQGGDTQYF.

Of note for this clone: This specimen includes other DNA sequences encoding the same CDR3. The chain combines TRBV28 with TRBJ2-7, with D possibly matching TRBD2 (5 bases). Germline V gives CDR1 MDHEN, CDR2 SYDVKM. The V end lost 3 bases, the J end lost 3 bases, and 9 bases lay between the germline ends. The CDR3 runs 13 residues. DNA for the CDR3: TGTGCCAGCAGTTTTCCCGGACTCTACGAGCAGTACTTC. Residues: CASSFPGLYEQYF.

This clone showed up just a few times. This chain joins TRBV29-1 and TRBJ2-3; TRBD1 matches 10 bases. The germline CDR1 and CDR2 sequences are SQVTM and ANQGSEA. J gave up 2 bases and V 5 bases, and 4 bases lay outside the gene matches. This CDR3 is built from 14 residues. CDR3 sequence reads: CSVTGTGDTDTQYF. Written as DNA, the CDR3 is TGCAGCGTTACCGGGACAGGGGACACAGATACGCAGTATTTT.

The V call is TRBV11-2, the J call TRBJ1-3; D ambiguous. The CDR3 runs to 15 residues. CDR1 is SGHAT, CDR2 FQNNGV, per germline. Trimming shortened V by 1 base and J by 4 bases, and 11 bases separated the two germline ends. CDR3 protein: CASSLGQTEGNTIYF. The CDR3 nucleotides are TGTGCCAGCAGCTTAGGGCAGACCGAAGGAAACACCATATATTTT. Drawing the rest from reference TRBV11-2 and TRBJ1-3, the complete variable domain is EAGVAQSPRYKIIEKRQSVAFWCNPISGHATLYWYQQILGQGPKLLIQFQNNGVVDDSQLPKDRFSAERLKGVDSTLKIQPAKLEDSAVYLCASSLGQTEGNTIYFGEGSWLTVV.

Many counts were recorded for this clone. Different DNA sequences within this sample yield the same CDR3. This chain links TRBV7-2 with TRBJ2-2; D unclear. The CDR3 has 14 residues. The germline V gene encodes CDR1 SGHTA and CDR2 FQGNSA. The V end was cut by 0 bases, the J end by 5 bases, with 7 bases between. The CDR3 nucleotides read TGTGCCAGCAGCTTAGCGCCCAGAACCGGGGAGCTGTTTTTT. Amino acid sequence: CASSLAPRTGELFF. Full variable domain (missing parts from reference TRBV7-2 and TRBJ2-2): GAGVSQSPSNKVTEKGKDVELRCDPISGHTALYWYRQSLGQGLEFLIYFQGNSAPDKSGLPSDRFSAERTGGSVSTLTIQRTQQEDSAVYLCASSLAPRTGELFFGEGSRLTVL.

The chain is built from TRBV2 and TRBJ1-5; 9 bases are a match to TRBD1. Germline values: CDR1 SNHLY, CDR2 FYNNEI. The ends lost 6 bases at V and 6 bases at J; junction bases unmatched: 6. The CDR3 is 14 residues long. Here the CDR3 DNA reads TGTGCCAGCAGGACAGGGGGTAACAGTCAGCCCCAGCATTTT. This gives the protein CASRTGGNSQPQHF.

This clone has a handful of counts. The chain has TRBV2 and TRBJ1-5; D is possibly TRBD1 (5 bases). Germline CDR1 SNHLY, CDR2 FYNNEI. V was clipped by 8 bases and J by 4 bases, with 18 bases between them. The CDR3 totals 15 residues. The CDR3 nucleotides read TGTGCCAGCCGGGGAGCGGCAGGGAGGAATCAGCCCCAGCATTTT. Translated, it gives CASRGAAGRNQPQHF.

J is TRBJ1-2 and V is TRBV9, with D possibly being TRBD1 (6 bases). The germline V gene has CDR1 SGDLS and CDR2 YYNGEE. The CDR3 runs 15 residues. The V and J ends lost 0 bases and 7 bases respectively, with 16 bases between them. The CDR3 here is CASSVASQGRLGYTF. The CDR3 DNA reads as TGTGCCAGCAGCGTAGCCTCACAGGGTCGCCTTGGCTACACCTTC.

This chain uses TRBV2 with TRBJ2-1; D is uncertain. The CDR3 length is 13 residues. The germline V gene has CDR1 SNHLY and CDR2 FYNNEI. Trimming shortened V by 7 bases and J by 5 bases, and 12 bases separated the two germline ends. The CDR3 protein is CASTSSLDNEQFF. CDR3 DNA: TGTGCCAGCACCAGTTCTCTCGACAATGAGCAGTTCTTC.

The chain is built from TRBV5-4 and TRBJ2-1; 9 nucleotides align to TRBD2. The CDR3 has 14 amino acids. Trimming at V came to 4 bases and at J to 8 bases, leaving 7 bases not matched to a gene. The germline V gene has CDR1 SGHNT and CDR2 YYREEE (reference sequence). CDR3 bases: TGTGCCAGCAGCACCGGACTAGCGTTCGATGAGCAGTTCTTC. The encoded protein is CASSTGLAFDEQFF. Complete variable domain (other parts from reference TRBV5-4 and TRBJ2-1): ETGVTQSPTHLIKTRGQQVTLRCSSQSGHNTVSWYQQALGQGPQFIFQYYREEENGRGNFPPRFSGLQFPNYSSELNVNALELDDSALYLCASSTGLAFDEQFFGPGTRLTVL.

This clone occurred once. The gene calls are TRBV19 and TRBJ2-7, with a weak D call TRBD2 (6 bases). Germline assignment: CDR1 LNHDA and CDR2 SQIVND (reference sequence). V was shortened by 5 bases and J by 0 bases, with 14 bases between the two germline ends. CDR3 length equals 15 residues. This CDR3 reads CASSRDWRNSYEQYF. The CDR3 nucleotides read TGTGCCAGTAGTCGGGACTGGCGAAACTCCTACGAGCAGTACTTC.

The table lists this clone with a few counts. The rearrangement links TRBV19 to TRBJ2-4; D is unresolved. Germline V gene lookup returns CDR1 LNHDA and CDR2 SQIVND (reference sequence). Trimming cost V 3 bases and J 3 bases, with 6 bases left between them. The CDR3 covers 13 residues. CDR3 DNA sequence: TGTGCCAGTAGTATGGGCAACAAAAACATTCAGTACTTC. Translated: CASSMGNKNIQYF.

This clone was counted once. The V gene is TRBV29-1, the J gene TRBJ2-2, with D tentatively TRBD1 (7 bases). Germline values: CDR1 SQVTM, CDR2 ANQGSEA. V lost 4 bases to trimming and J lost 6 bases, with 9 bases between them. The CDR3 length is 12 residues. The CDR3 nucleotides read TGCAGCGTTGCCAGGGGGGCCGGGGAGCTGTTTTTT. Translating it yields CSVARGAGELFF.